The rows below give T cell receptor beta chains drawn from one sample of a study of blood T cell repertoires in COVID-19. Profiled with immunoSEQ multiplex PCR; TCRdb holds only in-frame clones, not every one. The table has about 150,000 clones, 87% seen once. Material for sequencing was PBMCs or T cells enriched from blood (not recorded which). The receptors shown here come from a woman aged 35 to 49 who had been exposed to COVID-19. The CDR3 runs from the conserved cysteine through the conserved F or W. The D gene is left open where the match is weak. Only some rows state a clone size, as once, few, many or a class for expanded clones.

D gene,J gene,V gene,clone size,CDR3 DNA,CDR3 protein
NA,TRBJ1-5,TRBV10-3,few,TGTGCCATCAGTGCACAGGGAGGCAATCAGCCCCAGCATTTT,CAISAQGGNQPQHF
NA,TRBJ2-2,TRBV5-1,NA,TGCGCCAGCAGCTTATTTCCGGGGGAAGGGACCGGGGAGCTGTTTTTT,CASSLFPGEGTGELFF
TRBD1,TRBJ2-7,TRBV18,NA,TGTGCCAGCTCGCAGACAGGGAGCTCCTACGAGCAGTACTTC,CASSQTGSSYEQYF
NA,TRBJ1-4,TRBV28,NA,TGTGCCAGCACAACTTCAGGGTCCCCTGAAAAACTGTTTTTT,CASTTSGSPEKLFF
TRBD1,TRBJ1-1,TRBV27,once,TGTGCCAGCAGTTTAGGGGCAGGGGGCACTGAAGCTTTCTTT,CASSLGAGGTEAFF
TRBD2,TRBJ2-5,TRBV7-6,NA,TGTGCCAGCAGCTTGAACCTAATAGCGGGGCGGGAGACCCAGTACTTC,CASSLNLIAGRETQYF
TRBD1,TRBJ2-7,TRBV19,NA,TGTGCCAGTAGTATAAGGGACAGGGGGTCTAAGTCCTACGAGCAGTACTTC,CASSIRDRGSKSYEQYF
TRBD2,TRBJ2-7,TRBV5-4,NA,TGTGCCAGCAGCTTGGGCCAGCGGGGGGCGAAATACGAGCAGTACTTC,CASSLGQRGAKYEQYF
NA,TRBJ2-3,TRBV7-2,NA,TGTGCCAGCAGCTTAGGGGGCCCGAGCGAACCTAGCACAGATACGCAGTATTTT,CASSLGGPSEPSTDTQYF
TRBD1,TRBJ1-1,TRBV5-1,NA,TGCGCCAGCAGCCTTCCGGGACAGCGGAACACTGAAGCTTTCTTT,CASSLPGQRNTEAFF
NA,TRBJ1-1,TRBV18,NA,TGTGCCAGCTCACCAGTTAATCTTGGGGGGGTAAACACTGAAGCTTTCTTT,CASSPVNLGGVNTEAFF
NA,TRBJ1-4,TRBV5-1,NA,TGCGCCAGCAGCTTGGCCGGGAGGGGAGGAGGAGAAAAACTGTTTTTT,CASSLAGRGGGEKLFF